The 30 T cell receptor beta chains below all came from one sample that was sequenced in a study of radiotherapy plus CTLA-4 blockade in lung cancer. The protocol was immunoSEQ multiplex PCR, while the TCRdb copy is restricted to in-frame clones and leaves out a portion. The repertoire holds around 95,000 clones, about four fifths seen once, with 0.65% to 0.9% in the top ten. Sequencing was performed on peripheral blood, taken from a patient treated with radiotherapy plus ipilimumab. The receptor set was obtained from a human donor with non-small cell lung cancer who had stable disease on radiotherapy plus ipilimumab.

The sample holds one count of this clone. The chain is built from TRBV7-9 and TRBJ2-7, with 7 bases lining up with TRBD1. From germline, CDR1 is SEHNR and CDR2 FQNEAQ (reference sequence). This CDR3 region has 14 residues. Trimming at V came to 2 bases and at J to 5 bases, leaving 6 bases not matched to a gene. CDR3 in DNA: TGTGCCAGCAGCTTAAGCCGGACAGGCGACGAGCAGTACTTC. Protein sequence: CASSLSRTGDEQYF.

CDR3 loop: CASSFDRAVNNEQFF. The CDR3 DNA reads TGTGCCAGCAGTTTCGACAGGGCCGTGAACAATGAGCAGTTCTTC. V is TRBV6-5 and J is TRBJ2-1; 7 bases align to TRBD1. Germline CDR1 and CDR2: MNHEY and SVGAGI. CDR3 length: 15 amino acids. Losses at the gene ends were 4 bases for V and 5 bases for J; bases not matched to a gene: 8.

CDR3 DNA: TGTGCCAGCAGTGCGGGACCCTCGAGCACAGATACGCAGTATTTT. Translation: CASSAGPSSTDTQYF. The chain employs TRBV6-6 and TRBJ2-3, with TRBD2 as a possible D gene (6 bases). The CDR3 is made up of 15 amino acids. Looked up from germline, CDR1 is MNHNY and CDR2 is SVGAGI (reference sequence). Trimming cost V 5 bases and J 0 bases, with 12 bases left between them.

The CDR3 sequence: CASSTGQVGEKLFF. CDR3 nucleotide sequence: TGTGCCAGCAGCACCGGACAAGTGGGTGAAAAACTGTTTTTT. This sequence joins TRBV5-5 and TRBJ1-4, with D perhaps matching TRBD1 (5 bases). In germline, CDR1 is SGHKS, CDR2 YYEKEE (reference sequence). Deletions cut 4 bases from V and 7 bases from J, with 14 bases between. The CDR3 has 14 amino acids.

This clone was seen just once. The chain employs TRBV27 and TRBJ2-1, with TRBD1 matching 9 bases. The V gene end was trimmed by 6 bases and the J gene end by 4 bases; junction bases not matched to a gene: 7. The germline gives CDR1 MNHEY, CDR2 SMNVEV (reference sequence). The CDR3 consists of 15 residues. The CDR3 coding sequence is TGTGCCAGCAGAACAACACAGGGGGCATACAATGAGCAGTTCTTC. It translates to CASRTTQGAYNEQFF.

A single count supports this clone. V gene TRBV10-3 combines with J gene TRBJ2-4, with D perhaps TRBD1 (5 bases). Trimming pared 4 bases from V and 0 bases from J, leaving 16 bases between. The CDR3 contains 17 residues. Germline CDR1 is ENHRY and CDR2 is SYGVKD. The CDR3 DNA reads TGTGCCATCAGTGCCTGGGGCGAGTCGGGAGCCAAAAACATTCAGTACTTC. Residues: CAISAWGESGAKNIQYF.

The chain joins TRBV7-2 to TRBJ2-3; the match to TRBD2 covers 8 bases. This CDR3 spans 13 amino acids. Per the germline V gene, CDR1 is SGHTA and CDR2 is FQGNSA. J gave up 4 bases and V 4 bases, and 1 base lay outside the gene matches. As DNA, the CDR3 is TGTGCCAGCAGCTCCGGGGGGGCAGATACGCAGTATTTT. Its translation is CASSSGGADTQYF.

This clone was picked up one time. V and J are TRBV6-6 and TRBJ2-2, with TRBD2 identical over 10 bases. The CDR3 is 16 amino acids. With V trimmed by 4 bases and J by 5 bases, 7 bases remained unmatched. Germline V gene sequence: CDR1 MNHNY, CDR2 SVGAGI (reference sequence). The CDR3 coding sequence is TGTGCCAGCAGTTCAAGCGGGAGGGCCTGGACCGGGGAGCTGTTTTTT. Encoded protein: CASSSSGRAWTGELFF.

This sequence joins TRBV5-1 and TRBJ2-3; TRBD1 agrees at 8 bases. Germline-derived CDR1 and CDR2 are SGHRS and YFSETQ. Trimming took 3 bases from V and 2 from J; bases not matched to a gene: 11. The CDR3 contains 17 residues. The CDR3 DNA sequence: TGCGCCAGCAGCTCGACAGGGGAAGGAGGACCCACAGATACGCAGTATTTT. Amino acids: CASSSTGEGGPTDTQYF.

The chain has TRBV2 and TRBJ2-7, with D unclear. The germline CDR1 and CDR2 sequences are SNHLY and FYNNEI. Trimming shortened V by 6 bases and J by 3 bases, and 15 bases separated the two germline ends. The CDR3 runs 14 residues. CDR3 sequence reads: CASSKSPEIYEQYF. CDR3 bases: TGTGCCAGCAGCAAGAGCCCGGAGATCTACGAGCAGTACTTC.

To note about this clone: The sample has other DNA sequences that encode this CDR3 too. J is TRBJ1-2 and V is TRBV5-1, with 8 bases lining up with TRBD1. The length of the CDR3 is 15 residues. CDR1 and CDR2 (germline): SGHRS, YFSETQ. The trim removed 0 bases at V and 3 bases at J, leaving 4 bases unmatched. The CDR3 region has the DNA TGCGCCAGCAGCTTGGTCGCAGGGGGCGACTATGGCTACACCTTC. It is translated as CASSLVAGGDYGYTF.

CDR3 sequence: CASSTTQGVNSGANVLTF. As DNA, the CDR3 is TGCGCCAGCAGCACAACTCAGGGGGTCAACTCTGGGGCCAACGTCCTGACTTTC. The genes are TRBV5-1 and TRBJ2-6; the match to TRBD1 covers 7 bases. From germline, CDR1 is SGHRS and CDR2 YFSETQ. The CDR3 is 18 residues long. J was trimmed by 0 bases and V by 4 bases; bases with no gene match: 10.

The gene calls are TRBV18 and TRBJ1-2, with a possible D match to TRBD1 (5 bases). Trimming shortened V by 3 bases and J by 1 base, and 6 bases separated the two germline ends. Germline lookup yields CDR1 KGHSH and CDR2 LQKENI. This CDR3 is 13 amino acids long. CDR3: CASSPGRNYGYTF. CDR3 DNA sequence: TGTGCCAGCTCACCGGGACGTAACTATGGCTACACCTTC.

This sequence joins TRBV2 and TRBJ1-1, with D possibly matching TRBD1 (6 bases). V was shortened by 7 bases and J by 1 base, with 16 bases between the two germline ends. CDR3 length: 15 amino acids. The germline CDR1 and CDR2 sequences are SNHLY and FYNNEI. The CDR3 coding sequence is TGTGCCAGCAAATTAGGGGGGCAGGGGAACACTGAAGCTTTCTTT. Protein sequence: CASKLGGQGNTEAFF.

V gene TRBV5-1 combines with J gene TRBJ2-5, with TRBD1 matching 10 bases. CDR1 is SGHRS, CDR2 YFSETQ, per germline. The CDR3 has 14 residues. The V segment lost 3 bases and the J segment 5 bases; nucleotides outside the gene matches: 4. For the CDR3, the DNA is TGCGCCAGCAGCTCGACAGGGGGCGCGGAGACCCAGTACTTC. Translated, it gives CASSSTGGAETQYF.

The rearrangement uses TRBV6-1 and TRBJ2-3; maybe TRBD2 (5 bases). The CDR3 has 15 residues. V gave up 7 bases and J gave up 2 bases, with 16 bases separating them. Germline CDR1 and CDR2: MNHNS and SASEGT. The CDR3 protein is CASISGLYATDTQYF. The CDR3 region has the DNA TGTGCCAGCATATCCGGACTCTACGCCACAGATACGCAGTATTTT.

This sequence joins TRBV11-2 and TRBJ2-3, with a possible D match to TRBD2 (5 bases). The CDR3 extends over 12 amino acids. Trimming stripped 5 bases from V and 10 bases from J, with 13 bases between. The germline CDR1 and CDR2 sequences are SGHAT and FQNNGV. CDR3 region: CASSRRPGAQYF. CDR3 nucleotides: TGTGCCAGCAGCCGTAGGCCCGGGGCGCAGTATTTT.

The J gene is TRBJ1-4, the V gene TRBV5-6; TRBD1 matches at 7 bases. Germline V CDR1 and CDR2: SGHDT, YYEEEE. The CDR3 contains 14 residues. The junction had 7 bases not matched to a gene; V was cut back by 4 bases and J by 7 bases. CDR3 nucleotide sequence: TGTGCCAGCAGCCTTGGACAGGTCGGTGAAAAACTGTTTTTT. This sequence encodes CASSLGQVGEKLFF.

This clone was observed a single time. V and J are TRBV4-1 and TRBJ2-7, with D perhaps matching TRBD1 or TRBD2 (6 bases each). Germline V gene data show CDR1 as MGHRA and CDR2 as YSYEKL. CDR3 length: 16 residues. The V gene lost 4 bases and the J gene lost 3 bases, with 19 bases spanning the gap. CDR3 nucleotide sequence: TGCGCCAGCAGCCTCTCCTCCGAGGGGGACTTCTACGAGCAGTACTTC. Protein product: CASSLSSEGDFYEQYF.

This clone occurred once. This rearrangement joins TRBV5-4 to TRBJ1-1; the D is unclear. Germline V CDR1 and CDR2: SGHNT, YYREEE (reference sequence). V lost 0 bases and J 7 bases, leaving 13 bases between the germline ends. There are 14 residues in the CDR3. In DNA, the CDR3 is TGTGCCAGCAGCTTGGGCAGCAGACCTCTTGAAGCTTTCTTT. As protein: CASSLGSRPLEAFF.

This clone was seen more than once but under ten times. CDR3 DNA: TGTGCCAGGATTCACGTACTGGTGGGCTTGAGCACTGAAGCTTTCTTT. It codes for CARIHVLVGLSTEAFF. This chain connects TRBV9 to TRBJ1-1; D is ambiguous. The CDR3 consists of 16 residues. Trimming removed 8 bases at V and 4 bases at J, with 24 bases between. Germline CDR1 is SGDLS and CDR2 is YYNGEE.

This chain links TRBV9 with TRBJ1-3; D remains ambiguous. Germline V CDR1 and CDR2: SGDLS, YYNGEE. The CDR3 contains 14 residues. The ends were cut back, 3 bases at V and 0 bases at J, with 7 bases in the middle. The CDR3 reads CASSGASSGNTIYF. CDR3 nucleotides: TGTGCCAGCAGCGGTGCCAGCTCTGGAAACACCATATATTTT.

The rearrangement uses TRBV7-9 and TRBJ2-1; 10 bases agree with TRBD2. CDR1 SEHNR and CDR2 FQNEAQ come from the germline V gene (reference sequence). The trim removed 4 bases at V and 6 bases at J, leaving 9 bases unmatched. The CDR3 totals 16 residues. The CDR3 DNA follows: TGTGCCAGCAGCTCCACTAGCGGGAACCCCCGCAATGAGCAGTTCTTC. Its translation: CASSSTSGNPRNEQFF.

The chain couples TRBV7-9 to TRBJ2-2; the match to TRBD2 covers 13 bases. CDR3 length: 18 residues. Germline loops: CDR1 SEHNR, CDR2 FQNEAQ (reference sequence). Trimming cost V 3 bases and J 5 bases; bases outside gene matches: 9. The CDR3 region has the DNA TGTGCCAGCAGCTTGGAGAGACTAGCGGGAGGAGGAACCGGGGAGCTGTTTTTT. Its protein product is CASSLERLAGGGTGELFF.

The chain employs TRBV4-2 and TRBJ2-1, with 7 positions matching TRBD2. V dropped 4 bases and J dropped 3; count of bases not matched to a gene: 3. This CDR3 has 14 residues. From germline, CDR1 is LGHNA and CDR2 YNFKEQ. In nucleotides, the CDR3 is TGTGCCAGCAGCCGGGGCGGGAGCTACAATGAGCAGTTCTTC. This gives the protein CASSRGGSYNEQFF.

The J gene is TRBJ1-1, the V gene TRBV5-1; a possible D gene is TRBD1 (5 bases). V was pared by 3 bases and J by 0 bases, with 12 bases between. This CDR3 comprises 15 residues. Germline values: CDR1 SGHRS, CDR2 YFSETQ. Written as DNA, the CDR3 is TGCGCCAGCAGCTCCGGGGCTACGATGAACACTGAAGCTTTCTTT. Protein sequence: CASSSGATMNTEAFF.

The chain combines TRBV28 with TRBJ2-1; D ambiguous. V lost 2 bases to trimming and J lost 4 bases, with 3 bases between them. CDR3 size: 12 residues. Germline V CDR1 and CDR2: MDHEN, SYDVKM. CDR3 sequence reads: CASSLGYNEQFF. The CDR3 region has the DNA TGTGCCAGCAGTTTAGGTTACAATGAGCAGTTCTTC.

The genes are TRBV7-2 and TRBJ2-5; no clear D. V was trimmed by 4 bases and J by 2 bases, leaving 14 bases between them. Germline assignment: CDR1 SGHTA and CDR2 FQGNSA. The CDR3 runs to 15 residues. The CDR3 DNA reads TGTGCCAGCAGCTACACGGGCCGGCCTCAAGAGACCCAGTACTTC. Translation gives CASSYTGRPQETQYF.

This chain's CDR3 is CASSATGSGGNEQFF. The CDR3 DNA follows: TGTGCCAGCAGCGCGACAGGGAGTGGAGGCAATGAGCAGTTCTTC. The genes are TRBV9 and TRBJ2-1, with 7 positions matching TRBD1. Germline values: CDR1 SGDLS, CDR2 YYNGEE. V lost 3 bases and J lost 6; bases outside the gene matches: 9. The CDR3 length is 15 residues.

As DNA, the CDR3 is TGTGCCAGCAGCACCGGGATCGGGGACGAGCAGTACTTC. This translates into CASSTGIGDEQYF. The chain has TRBV6-5 and TRBJ2-7; D is perhaps TRBD2 (5 bases). CDR1 and CDR2 (germline): MNHEY, SVGAGI. Between the trimmed V and J ends, which lost 6 bases and 5 bases, there was a span of 14 bases. This CDR3 comprises 13 residues.